This paragraph covers one T cell receptor (beta chain) sequence. Using unique molecular identifiers, the investigators prepared the TCRbeta library. A single record per CDR3 protein comes from TCRdb applying MiXCR to the PCR reads. The sample has about 22,000 distinct CDR3 sequences, approximately 11% seen once. This sample is part of a study of T-cell reconstitution after alpha-beta-depleted transplantation in children. The source is a human donor who donated a stem cell graft to a child with chronic granulomatous disease. This specimen consisted of PBMCs from the stem cell graft donor, obtained from the stem cell graft.

CDR3 DNA sequence: TGTGCCAGCAGCTCGTTAAGTGGGGGGCCGGGGAATGAGCAGTTCTTC. Amino acid sequence: CASSSLSGGPGNEQFF. The chain is built from TRBV11-2 and TRBJ2-1; the D gene could be TRBD1 or TRBD2 (6 bases each). The CDR3 runs 16 residues. The germline V and J ends were trimmed by 4 bases and 7 bases, with 20 bases remaining between them. Germline CDR1 SGHAT, CDR2 FQNNGV.